These 11 T cell receptor beta chains came from one sample sequenced in a study of T cell repertoires in cytomegalovirus infection. MiXCR was run by TCRdb on the reads, yielding one entry per CDR3 protein. The table includes about 180,000 distinct CDR3 sequences, approximately 15% detected once. The material sequenced was PBMCs. These TCRs come from a human donor in good health (CMV status not recorded). Some clones in this sample may be carry-over from other donors' samples.

J is TRBJ2-1 and V is TRBV6-4; TRBD2 agrees at 9 bases. CDR1 is MRHNA, CDR2 SNTAGT, per germline. This CDR3 contains 16 residues. Trimming cost V 3 bases and J 8 bases; bases outside gene matches: 11. The DNA of the CDR3 is TGTGCCAGCAGTGAGACCGGCGGGAGGGCTTCGCATGAGCAGTTCTTC. This encodes CASSETGGRASHEQFF.

This clonotype has only a few counts. The CDR3 reads CASSESAGFYNSPLHF. The DNA for the CDR3 is TGTGCCAGCAGTGAATCGGCAGGCTTCTATAATTCACCCCTCCACTTT. The V gene is TRBV2, the J gene TRBJ1-6; D ambiguous. The ends were cut back, 2 bases at V and 3 bases at J, with 11 bases in the middle. CDR1 SNHLY and CDR2 FYNNEI come from the germline V gene. The CDR3 extends over 16 amino acids.

The J gene is TRBJ1-2, the V gene TRBV29-1; D might be TRBD1 (5 bases). CDR3 length: 12 amino acids. In germline, CDR1 is SQVTM, CDR2 ANQGSEA. Here the CDR3 reads CNVKSRDDGYTF. CDR3 nucleotides: TGCAACGTGAAGAGCAGGGATGACGGCTACACCTTC.

V gene TRBV20-1 combines with J gene TRBJ2-1; a weak D match, TRBD2 (6 bases). Germline CDR1 reads DFQATT; CDR2 reads SNEGSKA (reference sequence). The CDR3 runs 16 residues. With 6 bases removed from V and 0 bases from J, the gap between germline ends came to 18 bases. The CDR3 loop reads CSALNLAGNSYNEQFF. In DNA form, the CDR3 reads TGCAGTGCCCTGAACCTCGCGGGGAACTCCTACAATGAGCAGTTCTTC.

In its sample, this clonotype was seen many times. This rearrangement joins TRBV7-8 to TRBJ1-5; TRBD1 is a possible D gene (6 bases). V was clipped by 5 bases and J by 2 bases, with 13 bases between them. The germline CDR1 and CDR2 sequences are SGHVS and FQNEAQ. CDR3 size: 15 residues. DNA for the CDR3: TGTGCCAGCAGCCCCCAGGGGACTGGCAATCAGCCCCAGCATTTT. Protein sequence: CASSPQGTGNQPQHF. The variable domain in full, with the rest retrieved from reference TRBV7-8 and TRBJ1-5, is GAGVSQSPRYKVAKRGQDVALRCDPISGHVSLFWYQQALGQGPEFLTYFQNEAQLDKSGLPSDRFFAERPEGSVSTLKIQRTQQEDSAVYLCASSPQGTGNQPQHFGDGTRLSIL.

The J gene is TRBJ2-7, the V gene TRBV7-9; 7 positions match TRBD1. In germline, CDR1 is SEHNR, CDR2 FQNEAQ (reference sequence). The CDR3 consists of 14 residues. Trimming removed 5 bases from V and 3 bases from J; junction bases left unmatched: 7. CDR3 nucleotides: TGTGCCAGCAGCCCGGGACAGTCACTCTACGAGCAGTACTTC. Protein: CASSPGQSLYEQYF.

The rearrangement joins TRBV4-3 to TRBJ1-3, with unresolved D. Trimming cost V 1 base and J 1 base, with 11 bases left between them. The CDR3 sequence is 16 residues long. In germline, CDR1 is LGHNA, CDR2 YSLEER. CDR3 protein: CASSQVAGGSGNTIYF. Here the CDR3 DNA reads TGCGCCAGCAGCCAAGTGGCCGGAGGGTCTGGAAACACCATATATTTT.

Ten or more counts support this clonotype. This rearrangement joins TRBV7-2 to TRBJ2-1; D not certain. Germline lookup yields CDR1 SGHTA and CDR2 FQGNSA. The CDR3 runs 12 residues. V gave up 4 bases and J gave up 9 bases, with 10 bases separating them. For the CDR3, the DNA is TGTGCCAGCAGCTCCTACAGAGGTGAGCAGTTCTTC. Translating it yields CASSSYRGEQFF.

This clonotype has more than one count but fewer than ten. The genes are TRBV11-2 and TRBJ1-2; TRBD1 might be the D (5 bases). Per germline, CDR1 SGHAT and CDR2 FQNNGV. Trimming removed 4 bases from V and 5 bases from J, with 11 bases in between. This CDR3 spans 13 amino acids. The CDR3 sequence is CASSSLSGYGYTF. CDR3 nucleotide sequence: TGTGCCAGCAGCTCCCTTTCAGGGTATGGCTACACCTTC.

This clonotype has only a few counts. V and J are TRBV19 and TRBJ1-5; D ambiguous. Germline assignment: CDR1 LNHDA and CDR2 SQIVND (reference sequence). The CDR3 covers 16 residues. V was shortened by 3 bases and J by 1 base, with 13 bases between the two germline ends. The CDR3 here is CASSIGGFSSNQPQHF. The CDR3 DNA follows: TGTGCCAGTAGTATTGGTGGCTTTTCCAGCAATCAGCCCCAGCATTTT.

The chain carries TRBV28 and TRBJ1-2, with D unresolved. Between the trimmed V and J ends, which lost 6 bases and 5 bases, there was a span of 10 bases. Germline CDR1 and CDR2: MDHEN and SYDVKM. CDR3 length: 12 amino acids. The CDR3 protein is CASSYALYGYTF. In DNA form, the CDR3 reads TGTGCCAGCAGCTACGCCCTTTATGGCTACACCTTC.